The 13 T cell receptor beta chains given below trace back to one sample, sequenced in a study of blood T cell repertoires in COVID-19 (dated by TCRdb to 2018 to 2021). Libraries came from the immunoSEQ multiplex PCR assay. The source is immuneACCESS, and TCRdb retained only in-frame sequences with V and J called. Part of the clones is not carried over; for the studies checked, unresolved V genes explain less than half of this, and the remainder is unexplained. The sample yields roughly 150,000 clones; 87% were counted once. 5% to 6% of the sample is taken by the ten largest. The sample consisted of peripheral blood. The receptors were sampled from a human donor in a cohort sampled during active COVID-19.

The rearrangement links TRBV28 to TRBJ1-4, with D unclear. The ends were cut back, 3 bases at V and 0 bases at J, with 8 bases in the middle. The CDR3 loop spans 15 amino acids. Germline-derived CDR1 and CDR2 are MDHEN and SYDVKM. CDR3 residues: CASSLPGATNEKLFF. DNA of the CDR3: TGTGCCAGCAGTTTGCCCGGGGCAACTAATGAAAAACTGTTTTTT.

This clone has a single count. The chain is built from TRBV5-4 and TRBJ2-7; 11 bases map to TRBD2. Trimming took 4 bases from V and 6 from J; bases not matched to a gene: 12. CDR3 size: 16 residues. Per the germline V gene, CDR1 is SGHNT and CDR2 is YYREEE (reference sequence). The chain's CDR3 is CASSTTYSGGAGEQYF. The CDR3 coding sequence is TGTGCCAGCAGCACGACGTATAGCGGGGGGGCCGGCGAGCAGTACTTC.

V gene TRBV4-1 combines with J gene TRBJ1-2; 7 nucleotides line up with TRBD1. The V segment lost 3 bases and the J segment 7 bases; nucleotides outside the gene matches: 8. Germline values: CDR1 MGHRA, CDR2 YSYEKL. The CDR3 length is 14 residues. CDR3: CASSHPGQGGGYTF. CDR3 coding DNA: TGCGCCAGCAGCCACCCGGGGCAGGGGGGTGGCTACACCTTC.

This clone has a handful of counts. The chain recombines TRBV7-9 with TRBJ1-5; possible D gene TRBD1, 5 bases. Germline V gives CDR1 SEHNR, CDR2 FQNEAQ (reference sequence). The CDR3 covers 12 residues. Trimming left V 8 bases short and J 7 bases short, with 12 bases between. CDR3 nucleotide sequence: TGTGCCAGCGGGCAGGGTCTCCAGCCCCAGCATTTT. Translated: CASGQGLQPQHF.

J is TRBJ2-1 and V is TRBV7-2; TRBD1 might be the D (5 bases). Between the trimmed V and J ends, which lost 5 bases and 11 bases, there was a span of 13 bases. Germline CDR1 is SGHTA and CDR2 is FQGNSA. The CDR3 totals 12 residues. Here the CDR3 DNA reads TGTGCCAGCAGCCCACTTTCAGGGAAGCAGTTCTTC. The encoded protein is CASSPLSGKQFF.

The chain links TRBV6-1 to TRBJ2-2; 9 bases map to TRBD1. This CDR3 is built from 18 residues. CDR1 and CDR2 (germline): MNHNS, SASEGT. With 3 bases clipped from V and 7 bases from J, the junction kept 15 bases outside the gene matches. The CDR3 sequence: CASSEKGQGKSAVGELFF. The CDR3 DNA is TGTGCCAGCAGTGAGAAGGGACAGGGTAAGTCCGCGGTCGGGGAGCTGTTTTTT.

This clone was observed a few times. The CDR3 reads CAWSRLAGGRETQYF. The CDR3 DNA sequence: TGTGCCTGGAGTCGACTAGCGGGGGGGCGGGAGACCCAGTACTTC. The rearrangement joins TRBV30 to TRBJ2-5; 14 nucleotides align to TRBD2. V trimming: 2 bases; J trimming: 5 bases; junction bases outside the gene matches: 4. The length of the CDR3 is 15 residues. CDR1 and CDR2 (germline): GTSNPN, SVGIG (reference sequence). Variable domain in full (rest from reference TRBV30 and TRBJ2-5): SQTIHQWPATLVQPVGSPLSLECTVEGTSNPNLYWYRQAAGRGLQLLFYSVGIGQISSEVPQNLSASRPQDRQFILSSKKLLLSDSGFYLCAWSRLAGGRETQYFGPGTRLLVL.

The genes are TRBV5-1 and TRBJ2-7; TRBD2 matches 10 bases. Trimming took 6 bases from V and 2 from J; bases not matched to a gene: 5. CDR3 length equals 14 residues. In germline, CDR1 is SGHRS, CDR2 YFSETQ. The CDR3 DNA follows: TGCGCCAGCACCCCGAGCGGGAGGGCCTACGAGCAGTACTTC. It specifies CASTPSGRAYEQYF. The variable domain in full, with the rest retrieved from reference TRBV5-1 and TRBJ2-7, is KAGVTQTPRYLIKTRGQQVTLSCSPISGHRSVSWYQQTPGQGLQFLFEYFSETQRNKGNFPGRFSGRQFSNSRSEMNVSTLELGDSALYLCASTPSGRAYEQYFGPGTRLTVT.

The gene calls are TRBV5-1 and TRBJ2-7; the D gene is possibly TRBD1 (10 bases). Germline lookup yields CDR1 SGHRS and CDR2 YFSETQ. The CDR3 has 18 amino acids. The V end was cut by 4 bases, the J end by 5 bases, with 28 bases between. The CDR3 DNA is TGCGCCAGCAGCCCGGACAGGGGGATGGGTAGCGGGAGCCACGAGCAGTACTTC. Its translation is CASSPDRGMGSGSHEQYF.

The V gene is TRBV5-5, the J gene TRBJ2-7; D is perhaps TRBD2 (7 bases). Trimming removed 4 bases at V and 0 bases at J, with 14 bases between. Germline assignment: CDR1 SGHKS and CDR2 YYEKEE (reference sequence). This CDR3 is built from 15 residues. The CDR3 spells CASSLLGGASYEQYF. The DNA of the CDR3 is TGTGCCAGCAGCCTCCTGGGGGGGGCCTCCTACGAGCAGTACTTC.

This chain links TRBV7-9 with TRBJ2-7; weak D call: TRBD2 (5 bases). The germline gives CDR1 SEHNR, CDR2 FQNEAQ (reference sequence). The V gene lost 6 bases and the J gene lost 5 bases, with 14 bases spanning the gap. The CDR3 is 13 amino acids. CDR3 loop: CASRLPVGDEQYF. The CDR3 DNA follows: TGTGCCAGCAGATTACCTGTCGGGGACGAGCAGTACTTC.

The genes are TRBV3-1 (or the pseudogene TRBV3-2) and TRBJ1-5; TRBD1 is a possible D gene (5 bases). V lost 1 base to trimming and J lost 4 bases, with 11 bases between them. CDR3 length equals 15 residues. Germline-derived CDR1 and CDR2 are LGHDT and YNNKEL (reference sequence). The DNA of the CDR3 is TGTGCCAGCAGCCAAGGACAGATGGCAAATCAGCCCCAGCATTTT. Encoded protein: CASSQGQMANQPQHF.

The DNA for the CDR3 is TGTGCCAGCAGTTGGGGACAGGGGGCGAACACTGAAGCTTTCTTT. Its protein is CASSWGQGANTEAFF. The rearrangement joins TRBV6-5 to TRBJ1-1; 12 nucleotides line up with TRBD1. CDR1 and CDR2 (germline): MNHEY, SVGAGI. The CDR3 has 15 amino acids. V was pared by 4 bases and J by 1 base, with 1 base of the junction left unmatched.